The 13 T cell receptor beta chains reported below all come from one sample, sequenced in a study of blood T cell repertoires in COVID-19. Produced via immunoSEQ multiplex PCR; TCRdb's table is partial and in-frame only. The data contain about 160,000 clones, around 89% of them singletons. The sequenced material came from PBMCs or T cells enriched from blood (not recorded which). The receptor source for this set is a woman in her 50s who had recovered from COVID-19.

This clone was detected once. This chain connects TRBV13 to TRBJ1-5, with 9 bases fitting TRBD1. The germline CDR1 and CDR2 sequences are PRHDT and FYEKMQ (reference sequence). Trimming at V came to 3 bases and at J to 0 bases, leaving 3 bases not matched to a gene. The CDR3 is 16 residues long. The CDR3 region is CASSLGQGNSNQPQHF. DNA for the CDR3: TGTGCCAGCAGCTTGGGACAGGGTAATAGCAATCAGCCCCAGCATTTT.

The rearrangement uses TRBV19 and TRBJ1-5, with TRBD1 as a possible D gene (6 bases). The CDR3 has 15 residues. Germline CDR1 LNHDA, CDR2 SQIVND (reference sequence). The V gene lost 5 bases and the J gene lost 6 bases, with 17 bases spanning the gap. The CDR3 spells CASSPSGGAAQPQHF. The CDR3 DNA follows: TGTGCCAGTAGTCCTAGTGGGGGGGCGGCTCAGCCCCAGCATTTT.

The V gene is TRBV5-5, the J gene TRBJ2-2; TRBD1 matches at 8 bases. The CDR3 runs 16 residues. V shed 2 bases, J shed 6 bases, and the junction held 9 bases outside the gene matches. Germline-derived CDR1 and CDR2 are SGHKS and YYEKEE (reference sequence). The CDR3, as DNA: TGTGCCAGCAGCTTTCTAGGACAGGGATTAGCCGGGGAGCTGTTTTTT. Encoded protein: CASSFLGQGLAGELFF. Using reference TRBV5-5 and TRBJ2-2 for the parts outside the CDR3, the full variable domain is DAGVTQSPTHLIKTRGQQVTLRCSPISGHKSVSWYQQVLGQGPQFIFQYYEKEERGRGNFPDRFSARQFPNYSSELNVNALLLGDSALYLCASSFLGQGLAGELFFGEGSRLTVL.

This rearrangement joins TRBV6-2 or TRBV6-3 to TRBJ1-1; no definite D call. V was pared by 1 base and J by 1 base, with 13 bases between. This CDR3 is built from 16 residues. Germline V gene lookup returns CDR1 MNHEY and CDR2 SVGEGT. Here the CDR3 reads CASSYWAGPKNTEAFF. DNA of the CDR3: TGTGCCAGCAGTTACTGGGCAGGCCCTAAGAACACTGAAGCTTTCTTT.

This chain uses TRBV18 with TRBJ1-1; D is ambiguous. Deletions cut 4 bases from V and 1 base from J, with 10 bases between. The germline CDR1 and CDR2 sequences are KGHSH and LQKENI. The CDR3 covers 14 residues. The CDR3 sequence is CASSLRRENTEAFF. The DNA for the CDR3 is TGTGCCAGCTCACTGCGGCGGGAGAACACTGAAGCTTTCTTT.

The chain carries TRBV11-3 and TRBJ2-3; 11 bases match TRBD2. The junction had 9 bases not matched to a gene; V was cut back by 5 bases and J by 5 bases. This CDR3 region has 16 residues. Germline CDR1 is SGHNT and CDR2 is YENEEA. DNA of the CDR3: TGTGCCAGCAGCCAGATAGCGGGGGGGCTGGGAGATACGCAGTATTTT. Its translation is CASSQIAGGLGDTQYF.

The chain couples TRBV5-6 to TRBJ1-2, with D perhaps TRBD1 (5 bases). CDR1 is SGHDT, CDR2 YYEEEE, per germline. The CDR3 has 14 residues. V lost 0 bases to trimming and J lost 8 bases, with 14 bases between them. CDR3 nucleotide sequence: TGTGCCAGCAGCTTGGCCTGGCAGGGTACGGGCTACACCTTC. Translating gives CASSLAWQGTGYTF. The full variable domain, with the rest looked up from reference TRBV5-6 and TRBJ1-2, is DAGVTQSPTHLIKTRGQQVTLRCSPKSGHDTVSWYQQALGQGPQFIFQYYEEEERQRGNFPDRFSGHQFPNYSSELNVNALLLGDSALYLCASSLAWQGTGYTFGSGTRLTVV.

This chain links TRBV20-1 with TRBJ1-2; the D is unclear. The CDR3 consists of 12 residues. Germline CDR1 DFQATT, CDR2 SNEGSKA (reference sequence). Trimming pared 3 bases from V and 8 bases from J, leaving 13 bases between. For the CDR3, the DNA is TGCAGTGCTAGTCCCCTCCCGGGAGGCTACACCTTC. Encoded protein: CSASPLPGGYTF.

This chain connects TRBV6-5 to TRBJ1-1; TRBD1 aligns across 7 bases. The CDR3 extends over 14 amino acids. Germline CDR1 MNHEY, CDR2 SVGAGI. J was trimmed by 4 bases and V by 4 bases; bases with no gene match: 6. The CDR3 nucleotides are TGTGCCAGCAGTTTTGACAGGGTCGTCACTGAAGCTTTCTTT. Amino acid sequence: CASSFDRVVTEAFF.

The V and J genes are TRBV4-1 and TRBJ1-6; TRBD1 aligns across 7 bases. CDR3 length equals 17 residues. Germline CDR1 is MGHRA and CDR2 is YSYEKL. V lost 3 bases and J lost 7; bases outside the gene matches: 12. CDR3 in DNA: TGCGCCAGCAGCCAGCTCACAGGGGCGTATAGGAATTCACCCCTCCACTTT. Translating it yields CASSQLTGAYRNSPLHF.

The chain recombines TRBV19 with TRBJ2-5; 10 bases line up with TRBD1. The CDR3 runs 17 residues. Germline V lookup: CDR1 LNHDA, CDR2 SQIVND (reference sequence). Trimming cost V 1 base and J 1 base; bases outside gene matches: 6. The CDR3: CASSIVSGQGIQETQYF. The CDR3, as DNA: TGTGCCAGTAGTATAGTGTCGGGACAGGGGATCCAAGAGACCCAGTACTTC.

The V gene is TRBV18, the J gene TRBJ2-7; D might be TRBD2 (6 bases). V was pared by 3 bases and J by 6 bases, with 9 bases between. The CDR3 runs 12 residues. Germline V CDR1 and CDR2: KGHSH, LQKENI. CDR3 sequence reads: CASSPPGGEQYF. CDR3 bases: TGTGCCAGCTCACCGCCCGGGGGCGAGCAGTACTTC.

The J gene is TRBJ1-2, the V gene TRBV18; 9 bases agree with TRBD1. The germline V gene encodes CDR1 KGHSH and CDR2 LQKENI. The CDR3 covers 14 residues. The V and J ends lost 5 bases and 8 bases, in that order; junction bases with no gene match: 9. The CDR3 loop reads CASSEDRGIGGYTF. Written as DNA, the CDR3 is TGTGCCAGCTCAGAAGACAGGGGGATAGGGGGCTACACCTTC.